This T cell receptor (beta chain) was profiled in a study of T cell responses to AZD1222 COVID-19 vaccine. General study findings and limits: Among the donors, most were white British and more were female, and clonal diversity was possibly underestimated.

Measured with immunoSEQ multiplex PCR; TCRdb has only the in-frame clones, and not every one. The table includes roughly 40,000 clones, over 75% detected once. Comment on this clone: What it recognizes is unknown.

CDR3 length: 15 amino acids. V trimming: 4 bases; J trimming: 4 bases; junction bases outside the gene matches: 6. Germline V gene data show CDR1 as SGHRS and CDR2 as YFSETQ. This TCR was recovered from an adult who received the MenACWY meningococcal vaccine as a control. The gene calls are TRBV5-1 and TRBJ2-2; 8 nucleotides line up with TRBD1. The specimen was peripheral blood, collected 28 days after the second dose of the MenACWY control vaccine. CDR3 region: CASSRDRGPTGELFF. Written as DNA, the CDR3 is TGCGCCAGCAGCCGCGACAGGGGTCCCACCGGGGAGCTGTTTTTT.